Listed below are T cell receptor beta chains from one sample, sequenced in a study of blood T cell repertoires in COVID-19. Clones were read by immunoSEQ multiplex PCR, and TCRdb kept only the in-frame ones, dropping some. This sample yields fewer than 80,000 clones, of which 75% to 90% are seen a single time; roughly 2% belongs to the top ten. What was sequenced was peripheral blood. The source is a young man with acute or convalescent COVID-19. Each CDR3 is given with its conserved first and last residue. Fields, in order: D gene, V gene, J gene, CDR3 protein. D genes are given only for firm matches.

d_call: -
v_call: TRBV4-2
j_call: TRBJ1-3
cdr3_aa: CASSQDLGHLSGNTIYF

d_call: TRBD1
v_call: TRBV6-5
j_call: TRBJ1-4
cdr3_aa: CASEDRDRGEKLFF

d_call: TRBD1
v_call: TRBV12-3/TRBV12-4
j_call: TRBJ1-1
cdr3_aa: CASTTGLTEAFF

d_call: -
v_call: TRBV27
j_call: TRBJ2-6
cdr3_aa: CASSRTGGPSGANVLTF

d_call: -
v_call: TRBV28
j_call: TRBJ2-4
cdr3_aa: CASSLFKPGARYIQYF

d_call: -
v_call: TRBV14
j_call: TRBJ1-1
cdr3_aa: CASSQDRVYTEAFF

d_call: -
v_call: TRBV15
j_call: TRBJ1-5
cdr3_aa: CATSRDPTGESNQPQHF

d_call: -
v_call: TRBV7-2
j_call: TRBJ1-3
cdr3_aa: CASSLGGAPSGNTIYF

d_call: TRBD2
v_call: TRBV2
j_call: TRBJ2-5
cdr3_aa: CASRGNPRLAGGPNRSETQYF

d_call: TRBD2
v_call: TRBV6-5
j_call: TRBJ2-1
cdr3_aa: CASSYRSGGFNEQFF

d_call: -
v_call: TRBV6-1
j_call: TRBJ2-5
cdr3_aa: CASSEVADSQETQYF

d_call: TRBD1
v_call: TRBV4-1
j_call: TRBJ1-4
cdr3_aa: CASSSGGQGPDNEKLFF

d_call: -
v_call: TRBV7-2
j_call: TRBJ2-7
cdr3_aa: CASSHSPGEQYF

d_call: TRBD1
v_call: TRBV9
j_call: TRBJ2-3
cdr3_aa: CASSPWKGAGDTQYF

d_call: -
v_call: TRBV11-2
j_call: TRBJ1-5
cdr3_aa: CASSLGGRGNQPQHF

d_call: -
v_call: TRBV7-9
j_call: TRBJ1-2
cdr3_aa: CASSLEAGRGYGYTF

d_call: -
v_call: TRBV5-4
j_call: TRBJ2-5
cdr3_aa: CASSRRGLATQYF

d_call: TRBD1
v_call: TRBV7-8
j_call: TRBJ1-1
cdr3_aa: CASSLTGGTEAFF

d_call: -
v_call: TRBV21-1
j_call: TRBJ2-7
cdr3_aa: CASSKRLALFCYEQYF

d_call: TRBD1
v_call: TRBV5-1
j_call: TRBJ1-1
cdr3_aa: CASSGTQGVGTEAFF

d_call: TRBD1
v_call: TRBV19
j_call: TRBJ1-5
cdr3_aa: CASCPGRGKPQHF

d_call: -
v_call: TRBV7-8
j_call: TRBJ2-1
cdr3_aa: CASSLVIDNEQFF

d_call: -
v_call: TRBV5-6
j_call: TRBJ2-5
cdr3_aa: CASSRTLQETQYF

d_call: TRBD2
v_call: TRBV29-1
j_call: TRBJ2-1
cdr3_aa: CSVCSPGLGDYNEQFF

d_call: -
v_call: TRBV7-2
j_call: TRBJ1-1
cdr3_aa: CASSLRSGNTEAFF

d_call: TRBD2
v_call: TRBV9
j_call: TRBJ2-1
cdr3_aa: CASSVEGTSGWDEQFF

d_call: -
v_call: TRBV7-8
j_call: TRBJ2-1
cdr3_aa: CASSLAAGVVHNEQFF